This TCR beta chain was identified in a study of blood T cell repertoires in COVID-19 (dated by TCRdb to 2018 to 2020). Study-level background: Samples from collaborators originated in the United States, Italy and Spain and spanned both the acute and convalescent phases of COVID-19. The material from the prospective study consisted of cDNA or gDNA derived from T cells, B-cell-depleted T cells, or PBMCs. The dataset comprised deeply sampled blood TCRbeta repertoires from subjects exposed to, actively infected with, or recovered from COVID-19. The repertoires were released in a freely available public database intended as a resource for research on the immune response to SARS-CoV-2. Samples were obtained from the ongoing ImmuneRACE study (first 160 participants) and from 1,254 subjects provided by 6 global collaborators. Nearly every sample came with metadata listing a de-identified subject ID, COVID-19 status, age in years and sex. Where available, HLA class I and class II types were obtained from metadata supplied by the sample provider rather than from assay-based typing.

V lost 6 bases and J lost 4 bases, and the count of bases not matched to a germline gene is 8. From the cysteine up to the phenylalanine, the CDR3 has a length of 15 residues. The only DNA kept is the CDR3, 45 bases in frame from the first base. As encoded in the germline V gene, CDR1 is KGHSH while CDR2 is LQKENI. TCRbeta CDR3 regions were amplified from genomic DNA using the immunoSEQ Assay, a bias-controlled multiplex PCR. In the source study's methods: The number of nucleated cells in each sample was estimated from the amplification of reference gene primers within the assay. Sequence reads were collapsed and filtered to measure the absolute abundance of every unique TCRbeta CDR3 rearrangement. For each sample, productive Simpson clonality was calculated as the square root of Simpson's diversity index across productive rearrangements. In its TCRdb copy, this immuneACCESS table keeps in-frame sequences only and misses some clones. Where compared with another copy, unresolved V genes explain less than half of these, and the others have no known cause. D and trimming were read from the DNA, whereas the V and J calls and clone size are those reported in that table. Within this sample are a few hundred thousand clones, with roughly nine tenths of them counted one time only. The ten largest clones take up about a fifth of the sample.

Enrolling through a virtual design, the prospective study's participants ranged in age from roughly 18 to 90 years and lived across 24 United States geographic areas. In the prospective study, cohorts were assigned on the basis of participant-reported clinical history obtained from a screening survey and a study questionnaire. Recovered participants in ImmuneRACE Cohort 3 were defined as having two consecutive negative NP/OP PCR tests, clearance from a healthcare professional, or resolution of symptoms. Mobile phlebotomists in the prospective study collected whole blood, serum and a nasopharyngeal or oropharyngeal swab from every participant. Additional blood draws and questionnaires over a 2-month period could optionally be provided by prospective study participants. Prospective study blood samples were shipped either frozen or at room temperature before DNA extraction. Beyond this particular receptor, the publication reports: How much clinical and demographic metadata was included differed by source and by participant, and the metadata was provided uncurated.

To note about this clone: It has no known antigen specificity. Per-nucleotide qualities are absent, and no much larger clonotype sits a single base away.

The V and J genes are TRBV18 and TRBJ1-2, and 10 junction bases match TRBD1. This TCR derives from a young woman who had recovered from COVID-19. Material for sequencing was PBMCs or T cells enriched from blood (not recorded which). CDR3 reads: CASSRRDRGGYGYTF. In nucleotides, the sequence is TGTGCCAGCTCGCGAAGGGACAGGGGAGGCTATGGCTACACCTTC.